One and the same sample provided the 31 T cell receptor beta chains below, sequenced in a study of blood T cell repertoires in COVID-19. The assay was immunoSEQ multiplex PCR, and TCRdb's table has in-frame clones only and misses some. The sample yields about 89,000 clones, approximately 89% seen once. The sequenced material came from peripheral blood. These receptors were collected from a man between 60 and 75 years old with acute or convalescent COVID-19.

In this sample, this clone turned up many times. The gene calls are TRBV7-2 and TRBJ1-5, with D maybe TRBD1 (6 bases). Trimming removed 4 bases at V and 2 bases at J, with 15 bases between. The CDR3 covers 16 residues. The germline V gene encodes CDR1 SGHTA and CDR2 FQGNSA. For the CDR3, the DNA is TGTGCCAGCAGCTCTGGGACACTATGGGGCAATCAGCCCCAGCATTTT. It codes for CASSSGTLWGNQPQHF. The whole variable domain, filled in from reference TRBV7-2 and TRBJ1-5, reads GAGVSQSPSNKVTEKGKDVELRCDPISGHTALYWYRQSLGQGLEFLIYFQGNSAPDKSGLPSDRFSAERTGGSVSTLTIQRTQQEDSAVYLCASSSGTLWGNQPQHFGDGTRLSIL.

The chain joins TRBV4-2 to TRBJ1-3; 8 positions match TRBD1. Trimming removed 0 bases from V and 2 bases from J; junction bases left unmatched: 6. Germline values: CDR1 LGHNA, CDR2 YNFKEQ. This CDR3 region has 17 residues. CDR3 coding DNA: TGTGCCAGCAGCCAAGAAACCACAGGGGGTGCTGGAAACACCATATATTTT. It specifies CASSQETTGGAGNTIYF.

This clone was observed a few times. The chain combines TRBV9 with TRBJ2-7, with a tentative D call TRBD2 (6 bases). CDR1 and CDR2 (germline): SGDLS, YYNGEE. The V gene lost 6 bases and the J gene lost 3 bases, with 19 bases spanning the gap. The CDR3 has 15 residues. The CDR3 loop reads CASTPGEAFSYEQYF. CDR3 coding DNA: TGTGCCAGCACCCCGGGGGAGGCCTTTAGCTACGAGCAGTACTTC.

This clone came up a few times. The chain uses TRBV4-2 and TRBJ1-4; D is unclear. This CDR3 contains 13 residues. The V gene's germline CDR1 is LGHNA and CDR2 YNFKEQ. V was pared by 1 base and J by 8 bases, with 8 bases between. The CDR3 is CASSQGGWEKLFF. DNA of the CDR3: TGTGCCAGCAGCCAAGGTGGCTGGGAAAAACTGTTTTTT.

This chain uses TRBV4-1 with TRBJ2-7, with 9 bases fitting TRBD1. CDR1 is MGHRA and CDR2 is YSYEKL in the germline V gene. The length of the CDR3 is 15 residues. With 0 bases clipped from V and 4 bases from J, the junction kept 4 bases outside the gene matches. The CDR3 bases are TGCGCCAGCAGCCAAGAGAGACAGGGGGTTTACGAGCAGTACTTC. This gives the protein CASSQERQGVYEQYF.

The chain uses TRBV7-8 and TRBJ1-1, with D perhaps TRBD1 (6 bases). The CDR3 is 14 amino acids. The V gene lost 5 bases and the J gene lost 6 bases, with 16 bases spanning the gap. Germline CDR1 is SGHVS and CDR2 is FQNEAQ. The CDR3 sequence is CASSETGGDAEAFF. In DNA form, the CDR3 reads TGTGCCAGCAGCGAGACAGGCGGAGACGCTGAAGCTTTCTTT.

This clone was observed a single time. Here the CDR3 reads CASSQGWTGAIAYGYTF. The CDR3 DNA reads as TGCGCCAGCAGCCAAGGATGGACAGGGGCGATTGCATATGGCTACACCTTC. The chain couples TRBV4-1 to TRBJ1-2; 9 bases agree with TRBD1. The V gene's germline CDR1 is MGHRA and CDR2 YSYEKL. V lost 1 base and J lost 5; bases outside the gene matches: 11. The CDR3 is made up of 17 amino acids.

This rearrangement joins TRBV13 to TRBJ2-1, with 8 bases matching TRBD1. Per germline, CDR1 PRHDT and CDR2 FYEKMQ (reference sequence). CDR3 size: 16 residues. The J segment lost 2 bases and the V segment lost 0 bases, leaving 3 bases of the junction unmatched. The chain's CDR3 is CASSLGGQGPYNEQFF. CDR3 nucleotide sequence: TGTGCCAGCAGCTTAGGTGGACAGGGACCCTACAATGAGCAGTTCTTC.

CDR3 DNA sequence: TGCGCCAGCAGCTTACCAGGGGGTTACGAGCAGTACTTC. Translating it yields CASSLPGGYEQYF. The chain is built from TRBV5-1 and TRBJ2-7, with 7 bases that match TRBD1. Germline V lookup: CDR1 SGHRS, CDR2 YFSETQ. The CDR3 is 13 amino acids. V lost 2 bases, J lost 4 bases, and 3 bases stayed unmatched. The variable domain in full, with the rest retrieved from reference TRBV5-1 and TRBJ2-7, is KAGVTQTPRYLIKTRGQQVTLSCSPISGHRSVSWYQQTPGQGLQFLFEYFSETQRNKGNFPGRFSGRQFSNSRSEMNVSTLELGDSALYLCASSLPGGYEQYFGPGTRLTVT.

The rearrangement uses TRBV5-8 and TRBJ2-2, with D maybe TRBD1 (6 bases). The CDR3 covers 15 residues. Trimming removed 0 bases from V and 4 bases from J, with 10 bases in between. Germline lookup yields CDR1 SGHTS and CDR2 YDEGEE. The DNA of the CDR3 is TGTGCCAGCAGCTTGGTAGTCAGGGGCACCGGGGAGCTGTTTTTT. Amino acid sequence: CASSLVVRGTGELFF.

The chain has TRBV18 and TRBJ2-7; 11 bases match TRBD1. From germline, CDR1 is KGHSH and CDR2 LQKENI. The CDR3 is 13 residues long. After removal of 4 bases from V and 5 bases from J, the junction contained 1 base not matched to a gene. CDR3 DNA: TGTGCCAGCTCACGGACAGGGGGCGACGAGCAGTACTTC. It codes for CASSRTGGDEQYF.

This clone was seen just once. The chain recombines TRBV6-2 or TRBV6-3 with TRBJ2-7; D possibly corresponds to TRBD1 (6 bases). Looked up from germline, CDR1 is MNHEY and CDR2 is SVGEGT. There are 13 residues in the CDR3. V was shortened by 10 bases and J by 2 bases, with 15 bases between the two germline ends. CDR3 DNA: TGTGCCATCAGCTTGGGGGCTACCTACGAGCAGTACTTC. It translates to CAISLGATYEQYF.

The chain carries TRBV29-1 and TRBJ1-2, with no clear D. Germline CDR1 and CDR2: SQVTM and ANQGSEA. This CDR3 region has 11 residues. V was trimmed by 5 bases and J by 4 bases, leaving 8 bases between them. The CDR3 is CSVRDTYGYTF. CDR3 coding DNA: TGCAGCGTTCGTGACACCTATGGCTACACCTTC.

V usage is TRBV5-1 and J usage is TRBJ2-1; a possible D gene is TRBD2 (5 bases). This CDR3 region has 15 residues. Trimming stripped 0 bases from V and 7 bases from J, with 14 bases between. CDR1 and CDR2 (germline): SGHRS, YFSETQ. CDR3 sequence (DNA): TGCGCCAGCAGCTTGGCGGCAGGTTCGGGGAATGAGCAGTTCTTC. Translated, it gives CASSLAAGSGNEQFF.

The rearrangement joins TRBV13 to TRBJ2-5; 9 nucleotides line up with TRBD1. The J segment lost 3 bases and the V segment lost 5 bases, leaving 1 base of the junction unmatched. The CDR3 has 13 residues. Germline-derived CDR1 and CDR2 are PRHDT and FYEKMQ (reference sequence). CDR3 region: CASSRDREETQYF. For the CDR3, the DNA is TGTGCCAGCAGCCGGGACAGGGAAGAGACCCAGTACTTC.

V is TRBV11-3 and J is TRBJ2-2; 10 nucleotides line up with TRBD2. This CDR3 contains 15 residues. The V and J ends lost 5 bases and 1 base, in that order; junction bases with no gene match: 1. Germline CDR1 SGHNT, CDR2 YENEEA. The CDR3 region is CASSKREGNTGELFF. In nucleotides, the CDR3 is TGTGCCAGCAGCAAGCGGGAGGGGAACACCGGGGAGCTGTTTTTT.

The chain has TRBV5-1 and TRBJ2-3, with 11 bases that match TRBD2. This CDR3 comprises 17 residues. Germline CDR1 SGHRS, CDR2 YFSETQ. Losses at the gene ends were 1 base for V and 4 bases for J; bases not matched to a gene: 8. CDR3 sequence: CASSLSPLAGVSDTQYF. The CDR3 nucleotides are TGCGCCAGCAGCTTGAGCCCACTAGCGGGGGTTTCAGATACGCAGTATTTT.

The table lists this clone with a count of one. V usage is TRBV7-9 and J usage is TRBJ2-7; 7 bases are shared with TRBD2. Germline loops: CDR1 SEHNR, CDR2 FQNEAQ (reference sequence). The CDR3 runs 16 residues. The junction had 12 bases not matched to a gene; V was cut back by 5 bases and J by 2 bases. CDR3 loop: CASSDNPASGTYEQYF. CDR3 bases: TGTGCCAGCAGCGACAACCCGGCTAGCGGAACCTACGAGCAGTACTTC.

The chain uses TRBV5-1 and TRBJ2-5, with 7 bases fitting TRBD1. Looked up from germline, CDR1 is SGHRS and CDR2 is YFSETQ. This CDR3 spans 14 amino acids. The V segment lost 4 bases and the J segment 2 bases; nucleotides outside the gene matches: 5. As DNA, the CDR3 is TGCGCCAGCAGCACGACAGGGCTGCAAGAGACCCAGTACTTC. As protein: CASSTTGLQETQYF. The whole variable domain, remainder taken from reference TRBV5-1 and TRBJ2-5, is KAGVTQTPRYLIKTRGQQVTLSCSPISGHRSVSWYQQTPGQGLQFLFEYFSETQRNKGNFPGRFSGRQFSNSRSEMNVSTLELGDSALYLCASSTTGLQETQYFGPGTRLLVL.

The chain has TRBV27 and TRBJ1-1; tentative D call: TRBD1 (6 bases). The ends were cut back, 3 bases at V and 7 bases at J, with 18 bases in the middle. CDR1 and CDR2 (germline): MNHEY, SMNVEV (reference sequence). The CDR3 runs 15 residues. CDR3 DNA sequence: TGTGCCAGCAGTTTTGCGGCCGGGGGGGGCAATGAAGCTTTCTTT. Translating it yields CASSFAAGGGNEAFF.

CDR3 in DNA: TGTGCCAGCAGCTTAGGGGCCAGCTCCTACGAGCAGTACTTC. Translation gives CASSLGASSYEQYF. This chain uses TRBV11-1 with TRBJ2-7; D remains unclear. This CDR3 is 14 amino acids long. Trimming took off 1 base at V and 0 bases at J, with 7 bases between the two ends. Germline CDR1 is SGHAT and CDR2 is FQDESV (reference sequence).

This chain connects TRBV28 to TRBJ1-5, with 10 bases lining up with TRBD1. J gave up 4 bases and V 6 bases, and 6 bases lay outside the gene matches. The CDR3 length is 15 residues. Germline CDR1 and CDR2: MDHEN and SYDVKM. The CDR3 region is CASSPGDRGNQPQHF. The CDR3 DNA follows: TGTGCCAGCAGCCCCGGGGACAGGGGAAATCAGCCCCAGCATTTT.

The genes are TRBV28 and TRBJ1-1, with TRBD1 matching over 11 bases. The V gene end was trimmed by 3 bases and the J gene end by 0 bases; junction bases not matched to a gene: 6. CDR1 and CDR2 (germline): MDHEN, SYDVKM. The length of the CDR3 is 17 residues. The CDR3 DNA reads TGTGCCAGCAGTTTCGGGACAGGGGGGTTCATGAACACTGAAGCTTTCTTT. Translated: CASSFGTGGFMNTEAFF.

This clone appeared a few times. This chain connects TRBV7-9 to TRBJ2-5, with D uncertain. Trimming removed 4 bases at V and 4 bases at J, with 10 bases between. Germline V gives CDR1 SEHNR, CDR2 FQNEAQ (reference sequence). There are 13 residues in the CDR3. CDR3 DNA: TGTGCCAGCAGCTCCCCCGCCGGAGAGACCCAGTACTTC. Translation gives CASSSPAGETQYF.

J is TRBJ2-5 and V is TRBV7-9, with D unclear. CDR3 length: 13 amino acids. The germline CDR1 and CDR2 sequences are SEHNR and FQNEAQ (reference sequence). The ends were cut back, 2 bases at V and 5 bases at J, with 9 bases in the middle. As DNA, the CDR3 is TGTGCCAGCAGCTTATCCGCCTATGAGACCCAGTACTTC. Residues: CASSLSAYETQYF.

CDR3 residues: CASSSGLAKSYEQYF. CDR3 DNA sequence: TGTGCCAGCAGCTCCGGACTAGCGAAATCCTACGAGCAGTACTTC. V usage is TRBV11-2 and J usage is TRBJ2-7; 9 positions match TRBD2. Germline-derived CDR1 and CDR2 are SGHAT and FQNNGV. The trim removed 4 bases at V and 1 base at J, leaving 5 bases unmatched. The CDR3 is 15 amino acids.

This chain connects TRBV18 to TRBJ1-2, with D unresolved. The CDR3 extends over 15 amino acids. CDR1 and CDR2 (germline): KGHSH, LQKENI. With 3 bases removed from V and 5 bases from J, the gap between germline ends came to 16 bases. CDR3 coding DNA: TGTGCCAGCTCACCTGCCCAAAGAGGAGGGTATGGCTACACCTTC. Its translation is CASSPAQRGGYGYTF.

The chain links TRBV10-3 to TRBJ2-7, with 7 bases identical to TRBD2. Germline V gene lookup returns CDR1 ENHRY and CDR2 SYGVKD. The length of the CDR3 is 14 residues. The trim removed 2 bases at V and 3 bases at J, leaving 4 bases unmatched. CDR3 coding DNA: TGTGCCATCAGTGAGAGGGACTACGGCTACGAGCAGTACTTC. Translating gives CAISERDYGYEQYF.

The table lists this clone with a count of one. This chain links TRBV5-1 with TRBJ2-7; TRBD1 matches 7 bases. The germline V gene has CDR1 SGHRS and CDR2 YFSETQ. The length of the CDR3 is 13 residues. Trimming removed 4 bases from V and 3 bases from J; junction bases left unmatched: 4. CDR3 bases: TGCGCCAGCAGCCGGGGACAGATCTACGAGCAGTACTTC. Residues: CASSRGQIYEQYF.

V is TRBV19 and J is TRBJ2-5; 8 nucleotides align to TRBD1. Germline V gives CDR1 LNHDA, CDR2 SQIVND (reference sequence). Germline trimming cut 4 bases from V and 2 bases from J; bases unmatched to any gene: 6. The CDR3 is made up of 15 amino acids. The DNA of the CDR3 is TGTGCCAGTAGTACTGGGACAGGTCAACAAGAGACCCAGTACTTC. This translates into CASSTGTGQQETQYF.

The V gene is TRBV28, the J gene TRBJ2-7; D remains ambiguous. This CDR3 has 15 residues. In germline, CDR1 is MDHEN, CDR2 SYDVKM. Deletions cut 3 bases from V and 0 bases from J, with 12 bases between. This CDR3 is CASSLTLPNSYEQYF. Written as DNA, the CDR3 is TGTGCCAGCAGTTTGACTCTACCGAACTCCTACGAGCAGTACTTC.